This is a list of T cell receptor beta chains from one sample in a study of T cell repertoires in cytomegalovirus infection. Using its own MiXCR run on the reads, TCRdb lists one record per CDR3 protein. The data hold around 78,000 distinct CDR3 sequences, with approximately 39% observed a single time. Antigens for these TCRs are unknown. Sequenced here: CD8+ T cells from cultured PBMCs, sampled from culture after CMV antigen stimulation. The source is a human donor in good health (CMV status not recorded). Some clones in this sample may be carry-over from other donors' samples. Each CDR3 is given with its conserved first and last residue. The order of the fields is clone size, V gene, D gene, J gene, CDR3 DNA, CDR3 protein. The D gene is left open where the match is weak. A clone size is listed for some rows: how often the clone was seen (once, few, many), or a class if it is expanded.

clone_size: many; v_call: TRBV4-1; d_call: NA; j_call: TRBJ1-2; cdr3_nt: TGCGCCAGCAGCCAAGGGGTGTCTGGCTATGGCTACACCTTC; cdr3_aa: CASSQGVSGYGYTF
clone_size: NA; v_call: TRBV20-1; d_call: NA; j_call: TRBJ2-5; cdr3_nt: TGCAGTGCTAGAGTTTCCGTGGAAGAGACCCAGTACTTC; cdr3_aa: CSARVSVEETQYF
clone_size: NA; v_call: TRBV6-1; d_call: TRBD1; j_call: TRBJ2-5; cdr3_nt: TGTGCCAGCAGTGAAGCGCGGACAGGGGCTGTGGAGACCCAGTACTTC; cdr3_aa: CASSEARTGAVETQYF
clone_size: NA; v_call: TRBV6-2/TRBV6-3; d_call: NA; j_call: TRBJ1-1; cdr3_nt: TGTGCCAGCAGTCCGGGACGGCAGGGGACTGAAGCTTTCTTT; cdr3_aa: CASSPGRQGTEAFF
clone_size: NA; v_call: TRBV12-3/TRBV12-4; d_call: NA; j_call: TRBJ1-6; cdr3_nt: TGTGCCAGCACGGAAACCCCTAATTCACCCCTCCACTTT; cdr3_aa: CASTETPNSPLHF
clone_size: many; v_call: TRBV6-1; d_call: NA; j_call: TRBJ2-4; cdr3_nt: TGTGCCAGCAGTTCACGACGACAGGCGAGGAAGCCCATTCAGTACTTC; cdr3_aa: CASSSRRQARKPIQYF
clone_size: NA; v_call: TRBV27; d_call: NA; j_call: TRBJ2-3; cdr3_nt: TGTGCCAGCAGTTTATATCGCGTAGATACGCAGTATTTT; cdr3_aa: CASSLYRVDTQYF
clone_size: few; v_call: TRBV27; d_call: NA; j_call: TRBJ1-2; cdr3_nt: TGTGCCAGCAGTTTGGGCAGGGGAGACGGCTACACCTTC; cdr3_aa: CASSLGRGDGYTF
clone_size: NA; v_call: TRBV7-9; d_call: NA; j_call: TRBJ2-7; cdr3_nt: TGTGCCAGCAGCTTACCTCTCGGTAGTAGCGAGCAGTACTTC; cdr3_aa: CASSLPLGSSEQYF
clone_size: NA; v_call: TRBV5-4; d_call: NA; j_call: TRBJ2-3; cdr3_nt: TGTGCCAGCAGCTGGGCCGGGGACACAGATACGCAGTATTTT; cdr3_aa: CASSWAGDTDTQYF
clone_size: NA; v_call: TRBV7-8; d_call: TRBD1; j_call: TRBJ1-1; cdr3_nt: TGTGCCAGTAGTCCCCGGACAGGGGTAACTGAAGCTTTCTTT; cdr3_aa: CASSPRTGVTEAFF
clone_size: NA; v_call: TRBV7-8; d_call: NA; j_call: TRBJ2-7; cdr3_nt: TGTGCCAGCAGCCTGCGGACAGACTACGAGCAGTACTTC; cdr3_aa: CASSLRTDYEQYF
clone_size: few; v_call: TRBV4-1; d_call: NA; j_call: TRBJ2-7; cdr3_nt: TGCGCCAGCAGCCAAGTCAGGGGCTCCTACGAGCAGTACTTC; cdr3_aa: CASSQVRGSYEQYF
clone_size: NA; v_call: TRBV7-9; d_call: NA; j_call: TRBJ1-2; cdr3_nt: TGTGCCAGCAGCTTAGTTCTTTACCCTTATGGCTACACCTTC; cdr3_aa: CASSLVLYPYGYTF
clone_size: NA; v_call: TRBV12-3/TRBV12-4; d_call: NA; j_call: TRBJ1-6; cdr3_nt: TGTGCCAGCCATAACAGCGAGGCCTATAATTCACCCCTCCACTTT; cdr3_aa: CASHNSEAYNSPLHF